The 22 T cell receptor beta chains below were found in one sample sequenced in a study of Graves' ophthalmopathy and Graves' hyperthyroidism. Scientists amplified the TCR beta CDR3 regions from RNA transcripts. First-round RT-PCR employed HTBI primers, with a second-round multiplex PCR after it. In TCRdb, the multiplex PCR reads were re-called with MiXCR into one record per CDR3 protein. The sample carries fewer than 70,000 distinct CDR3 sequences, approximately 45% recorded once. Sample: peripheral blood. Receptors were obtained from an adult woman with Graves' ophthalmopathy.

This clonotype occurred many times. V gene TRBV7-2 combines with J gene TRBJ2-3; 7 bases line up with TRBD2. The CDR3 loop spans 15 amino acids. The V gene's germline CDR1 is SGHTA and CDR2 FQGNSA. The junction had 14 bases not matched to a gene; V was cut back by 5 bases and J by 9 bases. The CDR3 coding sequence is TGTGCCAGCAGCCAAACCGGGAGTGGGGGAGGGACGCAGTATTTT. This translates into CASSQTGSGGGTQYF.

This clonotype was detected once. Here the CDR3 reads CSVETGGVYEQYF. The CDR3 DNA reads TGCAGCGTTGAGACAGGGGGCGTCTACGAGCAGTACTTC. The rearrangement joins TRBV29-1 to TRBJ2-7, with TRBD1 matching over 10 bases. With V trimmed by 3 bases and J by 3 bases, 2 bases remained unmatched. CDR3 length: 13 residues. CDR1 and CDR2 (germline): SQVTM, ANQGSEA.

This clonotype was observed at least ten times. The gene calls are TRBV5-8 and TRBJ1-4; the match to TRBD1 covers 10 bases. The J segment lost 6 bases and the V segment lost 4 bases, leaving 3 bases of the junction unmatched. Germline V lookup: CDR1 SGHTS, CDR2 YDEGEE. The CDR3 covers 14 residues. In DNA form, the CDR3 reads TGTGCCAGCAGCCGACAGGGGGCGGATGAAAAACTGTTTTTT. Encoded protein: CASSRQGADEKLFF. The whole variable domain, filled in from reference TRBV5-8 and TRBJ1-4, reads EAGVTQSPTHLIKTRGQQATLRCSPISGHTSVYWYQQALGLGLQFLLWYDEGEERNRGNFPPRFSGRQFPNYSSELNVNALELEDSALYLCASSRQGADEKLFFGSGTQLSVL.

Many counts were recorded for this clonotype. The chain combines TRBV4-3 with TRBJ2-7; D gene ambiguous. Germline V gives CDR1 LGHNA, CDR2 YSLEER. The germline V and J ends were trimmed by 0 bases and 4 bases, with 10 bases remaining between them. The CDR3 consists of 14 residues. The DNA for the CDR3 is TGCGCCAGCAGCCAAGATACGGCTACGTACGAGCAGTACTTC. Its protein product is CASSQDTATYEQYF.

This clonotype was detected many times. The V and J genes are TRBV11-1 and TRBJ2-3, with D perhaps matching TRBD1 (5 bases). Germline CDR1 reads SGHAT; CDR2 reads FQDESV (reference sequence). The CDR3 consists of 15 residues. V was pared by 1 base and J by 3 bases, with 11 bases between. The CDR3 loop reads CASSLGGGTTDTQYF. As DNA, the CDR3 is TGTGCCAGCAGCTTAGGGGGCGGTACGACAGATACGCAGTATTTT.

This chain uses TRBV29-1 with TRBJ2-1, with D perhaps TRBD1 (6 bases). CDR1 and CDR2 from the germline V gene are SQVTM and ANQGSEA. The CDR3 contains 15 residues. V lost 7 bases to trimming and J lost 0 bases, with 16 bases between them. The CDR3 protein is CSGLDSESSYNEQFF. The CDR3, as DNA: TGCAGCGGCTTGGACAGCGAGAGCTCCTACAATGAGCAGTTCTTC.

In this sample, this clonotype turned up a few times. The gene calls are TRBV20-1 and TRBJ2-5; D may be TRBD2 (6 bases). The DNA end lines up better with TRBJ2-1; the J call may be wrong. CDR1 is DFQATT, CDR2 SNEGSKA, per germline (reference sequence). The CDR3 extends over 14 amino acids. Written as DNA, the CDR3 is TGCAGTGCTGGAGGTGTTATCCCTGGGGGGACCCAGTTCTTC. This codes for CSAGGVIPGGTQFF.

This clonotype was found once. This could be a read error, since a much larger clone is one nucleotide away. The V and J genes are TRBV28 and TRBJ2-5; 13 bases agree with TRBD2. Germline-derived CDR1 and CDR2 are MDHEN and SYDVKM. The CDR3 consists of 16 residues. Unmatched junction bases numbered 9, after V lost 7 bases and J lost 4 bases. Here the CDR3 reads CASTPTSGRLGETQYF. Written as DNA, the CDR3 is TGTGCCAGCACGCCGACTAGCGGGAGGCTCGGAGAGACCCAGTACTTC. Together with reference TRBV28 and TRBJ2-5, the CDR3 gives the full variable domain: DVKVTQSSRYLVKRTGEKVFLECVQDMDHENMFWYRQDPGLGLRLIYFSYDVKMKEKGDIPEGYSVSREKKERFSLILESASTNQTSMYLCASTPTSGRLGETQYFGPGTRLLVL.

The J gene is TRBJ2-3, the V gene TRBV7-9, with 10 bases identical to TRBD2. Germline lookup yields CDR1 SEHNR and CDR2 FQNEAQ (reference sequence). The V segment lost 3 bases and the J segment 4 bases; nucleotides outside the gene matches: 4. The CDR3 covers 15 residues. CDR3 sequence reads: CASSLLAGESDTQYF. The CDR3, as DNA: TGTGCCAGCAGCTTGCTAGCGGGAGAGTCAGATACGCAGTATTTT.

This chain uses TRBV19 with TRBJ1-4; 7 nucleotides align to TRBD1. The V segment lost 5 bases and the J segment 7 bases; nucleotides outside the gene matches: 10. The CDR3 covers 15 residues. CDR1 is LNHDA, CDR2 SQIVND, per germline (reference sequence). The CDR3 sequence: CASSDREVRSEKLFF. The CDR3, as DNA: TGTGCCAGTAGTGACAGGGAGGTTCGGAGTGAAAAACTGTTTTTT.

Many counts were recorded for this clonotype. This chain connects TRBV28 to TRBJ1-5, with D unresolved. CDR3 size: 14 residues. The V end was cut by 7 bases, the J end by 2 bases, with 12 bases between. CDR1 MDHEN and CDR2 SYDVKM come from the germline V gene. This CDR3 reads CASTEQGGNQPQHF. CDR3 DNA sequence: TGTGCCAGCACCGAACAAGGAGGCAATCAGCCCCAGCATTTT.

The CDR3 region has the DNA TGTGCCAGCAACCTGTTGCGGGATACGCAGTATTTT. Its translation is CASNLLRDTQYF. V is TRBV7-2 and J is TRBJ2-3; no definite D call. CDR1 is SGHTA, CDR2 FQGNSA, per germline. This CDR3 is 12 amino acids long. The ends were cut back, 7 bases at V and 6 bases at J, with 11 bases in the middle.

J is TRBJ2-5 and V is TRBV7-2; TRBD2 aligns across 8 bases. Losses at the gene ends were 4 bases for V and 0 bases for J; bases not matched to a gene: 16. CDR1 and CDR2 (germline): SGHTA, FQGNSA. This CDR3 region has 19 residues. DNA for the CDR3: TGTGCCAGCAGCTCGGGACTAGGGGTCGATGAGCAGTACCAAGAGACCCAGTACTTC. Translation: CASSSGLGVDEQYQETQYF.

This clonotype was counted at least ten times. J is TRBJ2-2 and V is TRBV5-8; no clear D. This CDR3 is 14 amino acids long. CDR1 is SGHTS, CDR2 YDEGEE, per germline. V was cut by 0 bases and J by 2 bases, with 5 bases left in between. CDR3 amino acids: CASSLGSNTGELFF. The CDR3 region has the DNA TGTGCCAGCAGCTTGGGGTCTAACACCGGGGAGCTGTTTTTT.

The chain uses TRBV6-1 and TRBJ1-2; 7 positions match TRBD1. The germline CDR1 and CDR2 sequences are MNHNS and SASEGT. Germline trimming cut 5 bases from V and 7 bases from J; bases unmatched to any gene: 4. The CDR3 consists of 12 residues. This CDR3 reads CASSTTGPGYTF. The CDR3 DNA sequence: TGTGCCAGCAGTACGACAGGGCCTGGCTACACCTTC.

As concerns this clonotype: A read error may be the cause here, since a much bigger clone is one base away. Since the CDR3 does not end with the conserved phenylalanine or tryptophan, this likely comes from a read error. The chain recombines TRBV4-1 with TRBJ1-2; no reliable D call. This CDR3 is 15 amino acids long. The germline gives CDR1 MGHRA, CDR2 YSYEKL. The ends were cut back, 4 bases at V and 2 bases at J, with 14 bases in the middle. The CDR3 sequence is CASSPRTPQNYGYTL. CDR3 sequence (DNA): TGCGCCAGCAGCCCCCGGACTCCTCAAAACTATGGCTACACCCTC.

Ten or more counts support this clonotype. In DNA form, the CDR3 reads TGTGCCAGCAGCTTAGAGGGGGGGGACTCCTACAATGAGCAGTTCTTC. Translation: CASSLEGGDSYNEQFF. J is TRBJ2-1 and V is TRBV11-3, with 7 bases that match TRBD2. This CDR3 is built from 16 residues. Germline V gene data show CDR1 as SGHNT and CDR2 as YENEEA. After removal of 0 bases from V and 0 bases from J, the junction contained 2 bases not matched to a gene.

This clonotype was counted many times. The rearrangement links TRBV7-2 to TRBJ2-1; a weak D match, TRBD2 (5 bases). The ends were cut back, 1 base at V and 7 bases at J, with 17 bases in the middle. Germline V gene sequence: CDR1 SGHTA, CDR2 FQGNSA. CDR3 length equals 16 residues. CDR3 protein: CASSLDTDLVENEQFF. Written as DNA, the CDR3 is TGTGCCAGCAGCTTAGACACGGACTTAGTTGAGAATGAGCAGTTCTTC.

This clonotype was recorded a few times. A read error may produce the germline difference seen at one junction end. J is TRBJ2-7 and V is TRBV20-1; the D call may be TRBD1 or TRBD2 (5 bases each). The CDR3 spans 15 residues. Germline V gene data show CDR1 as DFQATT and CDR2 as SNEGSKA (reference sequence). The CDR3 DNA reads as TGCAGTGCTAGAGAGGATGGACGGGGCTTTTACGGGCAGTACTTC. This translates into CSAREDGRGFYGQYF.

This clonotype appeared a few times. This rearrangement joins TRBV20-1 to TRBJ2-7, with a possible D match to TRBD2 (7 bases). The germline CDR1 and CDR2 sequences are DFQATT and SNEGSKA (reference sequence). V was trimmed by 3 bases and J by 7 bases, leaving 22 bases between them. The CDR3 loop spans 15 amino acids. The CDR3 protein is CSASPGTGGESEQYF. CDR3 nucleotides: TGCAGTGCTAGCCCCGGGACGGGGGGCGAGTCGGAGCAGTACTTC.

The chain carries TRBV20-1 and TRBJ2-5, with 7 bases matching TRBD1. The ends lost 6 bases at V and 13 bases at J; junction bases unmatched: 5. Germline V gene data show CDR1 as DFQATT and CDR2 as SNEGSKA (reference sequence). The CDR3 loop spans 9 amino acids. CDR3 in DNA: TGCAGTGCCGAGGGGGCACCGTACTTC. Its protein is CSAEGAPYF.

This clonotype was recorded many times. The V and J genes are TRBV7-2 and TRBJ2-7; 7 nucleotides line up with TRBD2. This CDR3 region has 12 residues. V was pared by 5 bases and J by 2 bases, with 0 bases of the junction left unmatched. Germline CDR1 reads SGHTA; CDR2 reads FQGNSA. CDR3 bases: TGTGCCAGCAGCGCGGGGGCCTACGAGCAGTACTTC. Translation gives CASSAGAYEQYF.